Listed below are T cell receptor beta chains from one sample, sequenced in a study of blood T cell repertoires in COVID-19. Only in-frame clones appear in the TCRdb table, and some are missing; sequencing was by immunoSEQ multiplex PCR. The sample consists of over 200,000 clones, around 83% of them appearing once. Material: peripheral blood. The origin of the receptors is a woman in her 50s with acute or convalescent COVID-19. Each CDR3 is given with its conserved first and last residue. Fields, in order: D gene, V gene, clone size, J gene, CDR3 DNA, CDR3 protein. D genes are given only for firm matches. Expanded clones are given a class, and other clones once, few, many or no size at all.

d_gene: -
v_gene: TRBV29-1
abundance: -
j_gene: TRBJ2-3
CDR3nt: TGCAGCGCGTGGGAGGACTCAGATACGCAGTATTTT
CDR3aa: CSAWEDSDTQYF

d_gene: -
v_gene: TRBV6-5
abundance: -
j_gene: TRBJ2-7
CDR3nt: TGTGCCAGCCTGCAGGATAACTCCTACGAGCAGTACTTC
CDR3aa: CASLQDNSYEQYF

d_gene: -
v_gene: TRBV6-5
abundance: -
j_gene: TRBJ1-2
CDR3nt: TGTGCCAGCAGTTACCGGGTTTACTATGGCTACACCTTC
CDR3aa: CASSYRVYYGYTF

d_gene: TRBD2
v_gene: TRBV28
abundance: -
j_gene: TRBJ2-3
CDR3nt: TGTGCCAGCAGTTTAAGGCTAGCGGGAGGAAGGGGGTCTAGCACAGATACGCAGTATTTT
CDR3aa: CASSLRLAGGRGSSTDTQYF

d_gene: -
v_gene: TRBV3-1/TRBV3-2
abundance: -
j_gene: TRBJ2-1
CDR3nt: TGTGCCAGCAGCCAGGACCTACAGGGATACAATGAGCAGTTCTTC
CDR3aa: CASSQDLQGYNEQFF

d_gene: -
v_gene: TRBV5-1
abundance: -
j_gene: TRBJ1-2
CDR3nt: TGCGCCAGCAGCTACCCGGATTCTAGAGGGGGCTACACCTTC
CDR3aa: CASSYPDSRGGYTF

d_gene: -
v_gene: TRBV25-1
abundance: -
j_gene: TRBJ2-5
CDR3nt: TGTGCCACAAGTGCCCCAGGGGTTGAGACCCAGTACTTC
CDR3aa: CATSAPGVETQYF

d_gene: -
v_gene: TRBV14
abundance: -
j_gene: TRBJ1-1
CDR3nt: TGTGCCAGCAGCCAAGTCCCTACTAGGGCGGAAGCTTTCTTT
CDR3aa: CASSQVPTRAEAFF

d_gene: -
v_gene: TRBV28
abundance: -
j_gene: TRBJ1-5
CDR3nt: TGTGCCAGCAGACCAAACAGGAAGGGTAGCAATCAGCCCCAGCATTTT
CDR3aa: CASRPNRKGSNQPQHF

d_gene: TRBD1
v_gene: TRBV28
abundance: -
j_gene: TRBJ1-1
CDR3nt: TGTGCCAGCATCGACAGGGGGCTTGAAGCTTTCTTT
CDR3aa: CASIDRGLEAFF

d_gene: TRBD1
v_gene: TRBV7-2
abundance: -
j_gene: TRBJ1-4
CDR3nt: TGTGCCAGCAGCTTATACAGGGGAGGCGAAAAACTGTTTTTT
CDR3aa: CASSLYRGGEKLFF

d_gene: -
v_gene: TRBV10-3
abundance: once
j_gene: TRBJ2-6
CDR3nt: TGTGCCATCAATCAGGGCCCTGGGGCCAACGTCCTGACTTTC
CDR3aa: CAINQGPGANVLTF

d_gene: -
v_gene: TRBV6-5
abundance: -
j_gene: TRBJ1-2
CDR3nt: TGTGCCAGCAGCGTCGGGGAGCCTTATGGCTACACCTTC
CDR3aa: CASSVGEPYGYTF

d_gene: -
v_gene: TRBV5-1
abundance: -
j_gene: TRBJ1-1
CDR3nt: TGCGCCAGCAGCTTGGTTTCCCCAGGGACTGAAGCTTTCTTT
CDR3aa: CASSLVSPGTEAFF

d_gene: -
v_gene: TRBV5-1
abundance: few
j_gene: TRBJ1-1
CDR3nt: TGCGCCAGCAGCACCGGTCACGGGGGGCAAATCGCTGAAGCTTTCTTT
CDR3aa: CASSTGHGGQIAEAFF

d_gene: -
v_gene: TRBV12-3/TRBV12-4
abundance: -
j_gene: TRBJ1-5
CDR3nt: TGTGCCAGCAGTCCGTCGGGTAGCCAGCCCCAGCATTTT
CDR3aa: CASSPSGSQPQHF

d_gene: TRBD1
v_gene: TRBV7-2
abundance: -
j_gene: TRBJ1-6
CDR3nt: TGTGCCAGCAGCCCCTTGGGACAGGGCCGGTCACCCCTCCACTTT
CDR3aa: CASSPLGQGRSPLHF

d_gene: -
v_gene: TRBV15
abundance: -
j_gene: TRBJ1-1
CDR3nt: TGTGCCACCAGCCCCTCGGGCACTGAAGCTTTCTTT
CDR3aa: CATSPSGTEAFF

d_gene: -
v_gene: TRBV9
abundance: -
j_gene: TRBJ1-3
CDR3nt: TGTGCCAGCAGCGTAGCCGGGGACTCTGGAAACACCATATATTTT
CDR3aa: CASSVAGDSGNTIYF

d_gene: TRBD1
v_gene: TRBV4-1
abundance: -
j_gene: TRBJ2-7
CDR3nt: TGCGCCAGCAGCCAAGATAATGGCAGGGGGTACGAGCAGTACTTC
CDR3aa: CASSQDNGRGYEQYF

d_gene: -
v_gene: TRBV19
abundance: -
j_gene: TRBJ1-2
CDR3nt: TGTGCCAGTAGACAAACTACCGGCTATGGCTACACCTTC
CDR3aa: CASRQTTGYGYTF

d_gene: TRBD2
v_gene: TRBV19
abundance: -
j_gene: TRBJ2-1
CDR3nt: TGTGCCAGTAGTATTACCGGGACTAGCGGAAACAATGAGCAGTTCTTC
CDR3aa: CASSITGTSGNNEQFF

d_gene: TRBD1
v_gene: TRBV16
abundance: -
j_gene: TRBJ2-7
CDR3nt: TGTGCCAGCAGCCTGGACAGGGGAGGCCAGCAGTACTTC
CDR3aa: CASSLDRGGQQYF

d_gene: TRBD1
v_gene: TRBV9
abundance: -
j_gene: TRBJ2-3
CDR3nt: TGTGCCAGCAGCGGGTCCCGGACAGGGAGGTCAGATACGCAGTATTTT
CDR3aa: CASSGSRTGRSDTQYF

d_gene: TRBD2
v_gene: TRBV11-1
abundance: -
j_gene: TRBJ2-7
CDR3nt: TGTGCCAGCAGCGAATCCGGGACTAGCGGTTCCTACGAGCAGTACTTC
CDR3aa: CASSESGTSGSYEQYF

d_gene: -
v_gene: TRBV5-4
abundance: few
j_gene: TRBJ2-3
CDR3nt: TGTGCCAGCAGCCTAGGGACTCGCACAGATACGCAGTATTTT
CDR3aa: CASSLGTRTDTQYF

d_gene: -
v_gene: TRBV5-1
abundance: -
j_gene: TRBJ1-2
CDR3nt: TGCGCCAGCAGCTCCGAGGAGGGTCGCTATGGCTACACCTTC
CDR3aa: CASSSEEGRYGYTF

d_gene: TRBD2
v_gene: TRBV11-2
abundance: -
j_gene: TRBJ2-3
CDR3nt: TGTGCCAGCAGCTTAGATAGGGCGGGAGGTGGTTCAGATACGCAGTATTTT
CDR3aa: CASSLDRAGGGSDTQYF

d_gene: -
v_gene: TRBV3-1/TRBV3-2
abundance: -
j_gene: TRBJ2-5
CDR3nt: TGTGCCAGCAGCCCTCCTCCCTCGCGCGGCCAAGAGACCCAGTACTTC
CDR3aa: CASSPPPSRGQETQYF

d_gene: -
v_gene: TRBV14
abundance: -
j_gene: TRBJ1-6
CDR3nt: TGTGCCAGCAGCCGACAGTCCTATAATTCACCCCTCCACTTT
CDR3aa: CASSRQSYNSPLHF

d_gene: TRBD2
v_gene: TRBV7-6
abundance: -
j_gene: TRBJ2-3
CDR3nt: TGTGCCAGCAGCTCCACGCTCCGGGAGGGCACAGATACGCAGTATTTT
CDR3aa: CASSSTLREGTDTQYF